These 8 T cell receptor beta chains originate from one sample sequenced in a study of T-cell memory formation after mild COVID-19 (dated by TCRdb to the early 2020s). Libraries were built with 5' RACE. Data came from an Illumina NovaSeq 6000. TCRdb reprocessed the public reads (quality trimming at Q25 with fastp, clone calling with MiXCR) and kept in-frame beta chains. Duplicate CDR3 protein sequences are folded into a single record with the most common DNA and genes. The sample table shows roughly 550,000 distinct CDR3 sequences, and roughly 20% are seen once. The top ten clones comprise roughly an eighth of the sample. The sequenced material came from PBMCs or a T cell subset sorted from them (not recorded which). The receptors were gathered from an adult woman who had mild COVID-19 (a few samples of this study predate the infection). The sample titles of this study are shuffled in the database, so cell type and time point are left out; the donor was told from shared clones.

This clonotype was recorded a few times. V and J are TRBV7-2 and TRBJ2-3; D gene unclear. CDR3 length: 15 amino acids. With 1 base removed from V and 0 bases from J, the gap between germline ends came to 8 bases. Germline V CDR1 and CDR2: SGHTA, FQGNSA. Here the CDR3 reads CASSLGGVSTDTQYF. The CDR3 DNA reads as TGTGCCAGCAGCTTAGGTGGAGTCAGCACAGATACGCAGTATTTT. Looking up the rest from reference TRBV7-2 and TRBJ2-3 gives the full variable domain: GAGVSQSPSNKVTEKGKDVELRCDPISGHTALYWYRQSLGQGLEFLIYFQGNSAPDKSGLPSDRFSAERTGGSVSTLTIQRTQQEDSAVYLCASSLGGVSTDTQYFGPGTRLTVL.

The V and J genes are TRBV7-2 and TRBJ1-2, with D uncertain. The germline V gene encodes CDR1 SGHTA and CDR2 FQGNSA. V was clipped by 3 bases and J by 3 bases, with 11 bases between them. This CDR3 region has 14 residues. The CDR3 protein is CASSFPPAYYGYTF. The CDR3 DNA reads TGTGCCAGCAGCTTCCCGCCCGCCTACTATGGCTACACCTTC.

The chain recombines TRBV6-5 with TRBJ1-3, with D uncertain. The CDR3 loop spans 16 amino acids. Trimming removed 2 bases from V and 0 bases from J, with 11 bases in between. Germline V gives CDR1 MNHEY, CDR2 SVGAGI. The CDR3 coding sequence is TGTGCCAGCAGTTACGGTTCATGGGGCTCTGGAAACACCATATATTTT. This codes for CASSYGSWGSGNTIYF.

The chain employs TRBV20-1 and TRBJ2-3; D is unresolved. Looked up from germline, CDR1 is DFQATT and CDR2 is SNEGSKA (reference sequence). V shed 5 bases and J shed 1 base, with 13 bases lying between them. CDR3 length equals 14 residues. As DNA, the CDR3 is TGCAGTGCTGAGGACGATGCGCGCACAGATACGCAGTATTTT. This sequence encodes CSAEDDARTDTQYF.

There are a few counts of this clonotype. The J gene is TRBJ1-3, the V gene TRBV5-1; D ambiguous. The germline V and J ends were trimmed by 4 bases and 0 bases, with 17 bases remaining between them. There are 17 residues in the CDR3. From germline, CDR1 is SGHRS and CDR2 YFSETQ. The CDR3 DNA sequence: TGCGCCAGCAGCACCGGACTCCACCTGAGCTCTGGAAACACCATATATTTT. Protein: CASSTGLHLSSGNTIYF. The whole variable domain, filled in from reference TRBV5-1 and TRBJ1-3, reads KAGVTQTPRYLIKTRGQQVTLSCSPISGHRSVSWYQQTPGQGLQFLFEYFSETQRNKGNFPGRFSGRQFSNSRSEMNVSTLELGDSALYLCASSTGLHLSSGNTIYFGEGSWLTVV.

This clonotype was seen more than once but under ten times. This chain uses TRBV7-8 with TRBJ2-1; D remains ambiguous. Per the germline V gene, CDR1 is SGHVS and CDR2 is FQNEAQ. The CDR3 length is 15 residues. V lost 5 bases, J lost 5 bases, and 16 bases lay in between. CDR3 bases: TGTGCCAGCAGCATGACAAGGCAGACTCACAATGAGCAGTTCTTC. This sequence encodes CASSMTRQTHNEQFF.

This clonotype has just a few counts. The rearrangement joins TRBV12-3 or TRBV12-4 to TRBJ2-3; 10 bases match TRBD2. The CDR3 totals 17 residues. V shed 6 bases, J shed 0 bases, and the junction held 9 bases outside the gene matches. This CDR3 is CASSPTSGSFSTDTQYF. CDR3 in DNA: TGTGCCAGCAGCCCGACTAGCGGGTCGTTTAGCACAGATACGCAGTATTTT.

This clonotype appeared a few times. The V call is TRBV24-1, the J call TRBJ2-6; D is uncertain. The CDR3 has 13 amino acids. Germline CDR1 and CDR2: KGHDR and SFDVKD. Trimming took 5 bases from V and 4 from J, leaving 5 bases between them. DNA for the CDR3: TGTGCCACCAGTGTGGGGGGGGCCAACGTCCTGACTTTC. Encoded protein: CATSVGGANVLTF.